The clone carrying this T cell receptor beta chain has at least ten counts. Previously reported methods and listed TCR primers produced the bulk TCR libraries. TCRdb used MiXCR to reprocess the PCR reads, holding one entry per CDR3 protein. Of tens of thousands of distinct CDR3 sequences detected, around 18% appear once; the ten largest clones hold nearly 1.5%. The sample belongs to a study of molecular identifiers for immune sequencing clone quantification. For the study at large: Replicate runs used RNA from roughly 20,000 or 100,000 naive CD8 cells, which was split five ways into aliquots, and four of those aliquots were then sequenced.

Naive CD8 T cells were sorted, and the gate applied was CD8+CD4-CCR7+CD45RA+. V shed 1 base, J shed 4 bases, and the junction held 8 bases outside the gene matches. From germline, CDR1 is SQVTM and CDR2 ANQGSEA. The CDR3 sequence is 17 residues long. J is TRBJ2-2 and V is TRBV29-1; TRBD2 matches at 11 bases. Sequenced material: naive CD8+ T cells from blood, with Jurkat cell RNA spiked in. Subset meaning: FACS-sorted CD8+CD4-CCR7+CD45RA+ naive T cells. The TCR originated in a human donor in good health. Some libraries in this study had Jurkat cell RNA spiked in. CDR3: CSVEVSGLAGFTGELFF. DNA for the CDR3: TGCAGCGTTGAAGTCTCCGGACTAGCGGGCTTCACCGGGGAGCTGTTTTTT.